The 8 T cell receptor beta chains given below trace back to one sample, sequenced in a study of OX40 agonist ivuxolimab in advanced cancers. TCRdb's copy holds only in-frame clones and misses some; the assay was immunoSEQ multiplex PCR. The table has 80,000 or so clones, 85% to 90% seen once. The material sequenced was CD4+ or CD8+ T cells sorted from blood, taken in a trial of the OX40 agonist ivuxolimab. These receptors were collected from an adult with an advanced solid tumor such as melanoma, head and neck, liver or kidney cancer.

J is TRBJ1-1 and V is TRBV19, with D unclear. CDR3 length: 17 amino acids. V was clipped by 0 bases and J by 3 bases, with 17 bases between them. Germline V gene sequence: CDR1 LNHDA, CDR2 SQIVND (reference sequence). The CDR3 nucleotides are TGTGCCAGTAGTATAGATCATACGGGGAGGCGTGACACTGAAGCTTTCTTT. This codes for CASSIDHTGRRDTEAFF.

CDR3 bases: TGTGCCAGCAGTTATGGGGGCCGGGTCCAATCTAGGAACACCATATATTTT. Translating it yields CASSYGGRVQSRNTIYF. The rearrangement uses TRBV5-4 and TRBJ1-3; D is perhaps TRBD1 (6 bases). The CDR3 runs to 17 residues. Germline CDR1 SGHNT, CDR2 YYREEE (reference sequence). The ends were cut back, 5 bases at V and 7 bases at J, with 25 bases in the middle.

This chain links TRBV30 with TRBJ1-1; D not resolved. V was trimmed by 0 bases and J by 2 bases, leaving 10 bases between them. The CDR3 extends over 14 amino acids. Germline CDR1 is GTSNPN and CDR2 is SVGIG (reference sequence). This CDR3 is CAWSVLGVNTEAFF. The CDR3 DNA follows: TGTGCCTGGAGTGTACTCGGGGTTAACACTGAAGCTTTCTTT. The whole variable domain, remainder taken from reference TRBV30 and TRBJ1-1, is SQTIHQWPATLVQPVGSPLSLECTVEGTSNPNLYWYRQAAGRGLQLLFYSVGIGQISSEVPQNLSASRPQDRQFILSSKKLLLSDSGFYLCAWSVLGVNTEAFFGQGTRLTVV.

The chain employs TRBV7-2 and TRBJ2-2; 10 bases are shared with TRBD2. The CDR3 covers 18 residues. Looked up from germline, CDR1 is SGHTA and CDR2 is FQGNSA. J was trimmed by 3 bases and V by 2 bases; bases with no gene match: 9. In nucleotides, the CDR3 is TGTGCCAGCAGCTTAAGGTCCCCAGCGGGGGGGCACACCGGGGAGCTGTTTTTT. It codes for CASSLRSPAGGHTGELFF. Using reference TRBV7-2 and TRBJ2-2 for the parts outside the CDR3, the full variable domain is GAGVSQSPSNKVTEKGKDVELRCDPISGHTALYWYRQSLGQGLEFLIYFQGNSAPDKSGLPSDRFSAERTGGSVSTLTIQRTQQEDSAVYLCASSLRSPAGGHTGELFFGEGSRLTVL.

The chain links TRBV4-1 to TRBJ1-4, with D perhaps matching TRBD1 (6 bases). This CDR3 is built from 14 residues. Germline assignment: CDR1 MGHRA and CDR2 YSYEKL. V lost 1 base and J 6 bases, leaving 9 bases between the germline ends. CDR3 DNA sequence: TGCGCCAGCAGCCAAGGGAAGGGGGATGAAAAACTGTTTTTT. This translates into CASSQGKGDEKLFF.

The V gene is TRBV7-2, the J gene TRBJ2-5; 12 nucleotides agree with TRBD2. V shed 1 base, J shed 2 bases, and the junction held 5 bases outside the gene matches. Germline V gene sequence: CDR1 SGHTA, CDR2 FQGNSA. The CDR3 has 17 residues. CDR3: CASSLGLAGVLQETQYF. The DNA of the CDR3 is TGTGCCAGCAGCTTAGGACTAGCGGGGGTCTTACAAGAGACCCAGTACTTC.

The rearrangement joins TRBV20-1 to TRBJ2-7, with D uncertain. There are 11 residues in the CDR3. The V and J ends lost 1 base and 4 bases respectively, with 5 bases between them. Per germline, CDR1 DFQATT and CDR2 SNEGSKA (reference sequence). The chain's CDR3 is CSARVGYEQYF. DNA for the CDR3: TGCAGTGCTAGAGTAGGGTACGAGCAGTACTTC.

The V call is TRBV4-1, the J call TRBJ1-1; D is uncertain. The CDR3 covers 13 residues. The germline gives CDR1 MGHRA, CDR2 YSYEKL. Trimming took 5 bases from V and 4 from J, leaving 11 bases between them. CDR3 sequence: CASSSTVTTEAFF. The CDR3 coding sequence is TGCGCCAGCAGCTCCACGGTTACCACTGAAGCTTTCTTT.